This TCR beta chain comes out of a study of T cell repertoires in cytomegalovirus infection. Concerning this clonotype itself: Its antigen is not identified.

One entry per CDR3 protein, called by TCRdb with MiXCR from the reads. The table records 250,000 to 300,000 distinct CDR3 sequences, about 17% of them present only once. Study findings and constraints: Identification of carriers of CMV plus the relevant HLA was achieved through cumulative public TCR beta family frequency.

There are 16 residues in the CDR3. With 3 bases removed from V and 0 bases from J, the gap between germline ends came to 12 bases. The V gene is TRBV12-3 or TRBV12-4, the J gene TRBJ1-5; D is unresolved. Material for sequencing was CD8+ T cells from PBMCs. This clonotype was sampled from a human donor in good health (CMV status not recorded). Some clones in this sample may be carry-over from other donors' samples. The CDR3 is CASSFWDFRSNQPQHF. CDR3 DNA sequence: TGTGCCAGCAGTTTTTGGGATTTCCGTAGCAATCAGCCCCAGCATTTT.